The 16 T cell receptor beta chains listed next were all sequenced from one sample in a study of Graves' ophthalmopathy and Graves' hyperthyroidism. TCR beta CDR3 amplification used RNA transcripts. First-round RT-PCR with HTBI primers preceded a second-round multiplex PCR. TCRdb analysed the multiplex PCR reads with MiXCR anew, one entry per CDR3 protein. The sample has about 480,000 distinct CDR3 sequences; around 14% are singletons. The sequenced material came from blood. The source is a woman aged 30 to 39 with Graves' ophthalmopathy.

This clonotype showed up many times. The V and J genes are TRBV7-3 and TRBJ1-1; 7 bases fit TRBD1. The ends lost 5 bases at V and 5 bases at J; junction bases unmatched: 5. The CDR3 is 13 amino acids. Germline CDR1 is SGHTA and CDR2 is FQGTGA. As DNA, the CDR3 is TGTGCCAGCAGCAACAGGGGTAGGACTGAAGCTTTCTTT. Protein sequence: CASSNRGRTEAFF.

This clonotype was detected many times. The V gene is TRBV20-1, the J gene TRBJ2-7; the D gene could be TRBD1 or TRBD2 (5 bases each). Trimming took 8 bases from V and 2 from J, leaving 16 bases between them. The germline CDR1 and CDR2 sequences are DFQATT and SNEGSKA (reference sequence). The CDR3 runs to 13 residues. The CDR3 DNA reads TGCAGTACCTACCGGGACGGAGCCTACGAGCAGTACTTC. Its protein is CSTYRDGAYEQYF.

This clonotype was recorded many times. Relative to the germline gene, one junction end is altered; a read error may explain this. The chain links TRBV11-1 to TRBJ2-5, with 14 bases fitting TRBD2. Germline lookup yields CDR1 SGHAT and CDR2 FQDESV (reference sequence). The CDR3 is made up of 13 amino acids. In DNA, the CDR3 is TGTGCCAGCAGCTCAGGACTAGCGGGGGGCTGGCACTTC. Translating gives CASSSGLAGGWHF.

In this sample, this clonotype turned up many times. The chain joins TRBV28 to TRBJ2-3, with TRBD2 matching 7 bases. Germline values: CDR1 MDHEN, CDR2 SYDVKM. The CDR3 sequence is 12 residues long. The CDR3 bases are TGTGTTAGTAGCGGGTGGGGAGATACGCAGTATTTT. Protein sequence: CVSSGWGDTQYF.

This clonotype came up many times. CDR3 DNA: TGTGCCGACGGGACAGGAGGCTCTGGGGCCAACGTCCTGACTTTC. This encodes CADGTGGSGANVLTF. This chain connects TRBV12-3 or TRBV12-4 to TRBJ2-6; TRBD1 matches at 8 bases. V was clipped by 11 bases and J by 0 bases; unmatched bases: 6. The CDR3 is 15 amino acids.

This clonotype occurred many times. The chain joins TRBV2 to TRBJ1-6, with D perhaps TRBD1 (6 bases). The germline CDR1 and CDR2 sequences are SNHLY and FYNNEI. The V end was cut by 8 bases, the J end by 7 bases, with 15 bases between. CDR3 length: 14 amino acids. CDR3 residues: CASQGTGRNSPLHF. For the CDR3, the DNA is TGTGCCAGCCAGGGGACGGGGAGGAATTCACCCCTCCACTTT.

This clonotype was found many times. The genes are TRBV6-1 and TRBJ1-1, with 7 bases aligning to TRBD1. Trimming took 6 bases from V and 4 from J; bases not matched to a gene: 14. The germline gives CDR1 MNHNS, CDR2 SASEGT. The CDR3 sequence is 16 residues long. The CDR3 sequence is CASSEPRQGGGTEAFF. CDR3 nucleotides: TGTGCCAGCAGCGAACCAAGACAGGGCGGGGGCACTGAAGCTTTCTTT.

The CDR3 nucleotides read TGTGCCAGCTGCCCAAGGGAATCTGGGGCCAACGTCCTGACTTTC. It encodes CASCPRESGANVLTF. The rearrangement joins TRBV11-3 to TRBJ2-6; unclear D gene. The CDR3 loop spans 15 amino acids. CDR1 SGHNT and CDR2 YENEEA come from the germline V gene. The V end lost 8 bases, the J end lost 1 base, and 12 bases lay between the germline ends.

The sample holds many counts of this clonotype. This chain's CDR3 is CASSYSNPGSGNTIYF. The CDR3, as DNA: TGTGCCAGCAGTTACTCAAATCCGGGGTCCGGAAACACCATATATTTT. The rearrangement links TRBV6-5 to TRBJ1-3; no definite D call. Trimming shortened V by 0 bases and J by 4 bases, and 13 bases separated the two germline ends. From germline, CDR1 is MNHEY and CDR2 SVGAGI. The CDR3 has 16 amino acids.

V usage is TRBV11-2 and J usage is TRBJ1-6, with D unresolved. The germline gives CDR1 SGHAT, CDR2 FQNNGV. Trimming took 5 bases from V and 0 from J, leaving 17 bases between them. The CDR3 sequence is 18 residues long. CDR3 DNA: TGTGCCAGCAGCCTCAATGGTGTTCAGAGCTCCTATAATTCACCCCTCCACTTT. Amino acids: CASSLNGVQSSYNSPLHF.

This clonotype was found many times. The V gene is TRBV4-1, the J gene TRBJ1-2; D is perhaps TRBD1 (6 bases). V was trimmed by 3 bases and J by 0 bases, leaving 23 bases between them. The germline CDR1 and CDR2 sequences are MGHRA and YSYEKL. This CDR3 region has 19 residues. CDR3 residues: CASSHVEGQGLPANYGYTF. For the CDR3, the DNA is TGCGCCAGCAGCCATGTTGAGGGGCAGGGGCTACCAGCTAACTATGGCTACACCTTC.

The table lists this clonotype with many counts. A read error may account for a junction end that differs from germline. The chain carries TRBV5-1 and TRBJ1-1, with D hard to call. This CDR3 region has 12 residues. Germline V CDR1 and CDR2: SGHRS, YFSETQ. The CDR3 DNA follows: TGTGCCAGCAGTCTCTCAGACACTGAAGCTTTCTTT. This gives the protein CASSLSDTEAFF.

This clonotype was seen repeatedly, ten times or more. The chain couples TRBV2 to TRBJ2-5; TRBD2 aligns across 9 bases. The junction had 12 bases not matched to a gene; V was cut back by 6 bases and J by 7 bases. The CDR3 runs 15 residues. Germline assignment: CDR1 SNHLY and CDR2 FYNNEI. DNA for the CDR3: TGTGCCAGCAGGAAGCGGACTAGCGCTGTCGGGACCCAGTACTTC. Protein product: CASRKRTSAVGTQYF.

Concerning this clonotype itself: One base away lies a much larger clone, so this may be a sequencing read error. This CDR3 fails to terminate in the conserved phenylalanine or tryptophan, so it likely reflects a read error. CDR3 protein: CASTAILTGGVGTEAFL. For the CDR3, the DNA is TGTGCCAGCACCGCTATTCTGACAGGGGGAGTTGGCACTGAAGCTTTCTTG. The chain recombines TRBV6-2 or TRBV6-3 with TRBJ1-1; 9 nucleotides agree with TRBD1. Germline CDR1 reads MNHEY; CDR2 reads SVGEGT. CDR3 length: 17 residues. V lost 7 bases, J lost 4 bases, and 16 bases stayed unmatched.

The chain recombines TRBV27 with TRBJ2-2; D is undetermined. The length of the CDR3 is 15 residues. From germline, CDR1 is MNHEY and CDR2 SMNVEV (reference sequence). V gave up 6 bases and J gave up 0 bases, with 11 bases separating them. For the CDR3, the DNA is TGTGCCAGCAGCCAATCAGCCCCGAACACCGGGGAGCTGTTTTTT. This codes for CASSQSAPNTGELFF.

This clonotype was seen many times. A much larger clone lies one base from this, so it may be a read error. The genes are TRBV6-1 and TRBJ1-5, with unresolved D. Germline CDR1 and CDR2: MNHNS and SASEGT. Trimming stripped 6 bases from V and 0 bases from J, with 3 bases between. CDR3 length equals 12 residues. CDR3: CASRHSNQPQHF. The CDR3 DNA reads as TGTGCCAGCAGACATAGCAATCAGCCCCAGCATTTT.